Listed here are 8 T cell receptor beta chains from one sample, sequenced in a study of blood T cells in healthy people across ages. A second roughly 6 to 12 cycle PCR used barcoded and J-beta primers. TCRdb reprocessed the 5' RACE reads via MiXCR and lists one record per CDR3 protein. The table shows under 1 million distinct CDR3 sequences, with about 42% occurring only once. Sequences were obtained from blood. The receptors derive from a man in his sixties in good health.

This clonotype was seen just once. V usage is TRBV2 and J usage is TRBJ2-1; no clear D gene. Germline CDR1 SNHLY, CDR2 FYNNEI. The V gene lost 4 bases and the J gene lost 5 bases, with 6 bases spanning the gap. CDR3 size: 12 residues. CDR3 in DNA: TGTGCCAGCAGTGGGAGAAACAATGAGCAGTTCTTC. It codes for CASSGRNNEQFF.

This clonotype has a handful of counts. The chain employs TRBV5-6 and TRBJ1-2, with TRBD1 as a possible D gene (5 bases). V lost 7 bases and J lost 5, with 18 bases in between. Germline assignment: CDR1 SGHDT and CDR2 YYEEEE. There are 14 residues in the CDR3. The CDR3 DNA sequence: TGTGCCAGCCGGCTCGACGGGGGTTTGTATGGCTACACCTTC. It yields the protein CASRLDGGLYGYTF.

Here the CDR3 reads CASSEAGTFSTDTQYF. The DNA of the CDR3 is TGTGCCAGCAGTGAAGCCGGGACTTTTAGCACAGATACGCAGTATTTT. The rearrangement links TRBV2 to TRBJ2-3; tentative D call: TRBD2 (6 bases). The V end was cut by 0 bases, the J end by 0 bases, with 10 bases between. The CDR3 loop spans 16 amino acids. Germline V lookup: CDR1 SNHLY, CDR2 FYNNEI.

This clonotype has just a few counts. The chain recombines TRBV7-2 with TRBJ2-1; D is uncertain. CDR1 is SGHTA, CDR2 FQGNSA, per germline. The CDR3 covers 13 residues. The ends were cut back, 1 base at V and 9 bases at J, with 10 bases in the middle. The DNA for the CDR3 is TGTGCCAGCAGCTTAGGGGAATTCCTTGAGCAGTTCTTC. It specifies CASSLGEFLEQFF.

This clonotype came up once. The V and J genes are TRBV14 and TRBJ1-6, with a tentative D call TRBD1 (5 bases). The CDR3 has 13 residues. V shed 1 base and J shed 14 bases, with 12 bases lying between them. CDR1 SGHDN and CDR2 FVKESK come from the germline V gene. The CDR3 is CASSQGGVVTLHF. CDR3 sequence (DNA): TGTGCCAGCAGCCAAGGAGGGGTGGTTACCCTCCACTTT.

This chain uses TRBV7-2 with TRBJ2-7, with 10 bases fitting TRBD2. Per the germline V gene, CDR1 is SGHTA and CDR2 is FQGNSA. V lost 0 bases to trimming and J lost 0 bases; unmatched junction nucleotides: 5. The CDR3 sequence is 17 residues long. The CDR3 protein is CASSLASGGQSSYEQYF. The CDR3 bases are TGTGCCAGCAGCTTAGCTAGCGGGGGGCAGAGCTCCTACGAGCAGTACTTC.

V gene TRBV18 combines with J gene TRBJ2-1; tentatively, D is TRBD2 (5 bases). The germline gives CDR1 KGHSH, CDR2 LQKENI. The CDR3 has 16 amino acids. V gave up 0 bases and J gave up 1 base, with 10 bases separating them. Here the CDR3 DNA reads TGTGCCAGCTCACCACCGGGAGCGTATTCCTACAATGAGCAGTTCTTC. Amino acids: CASSPPGAYSYNEQFF.

This clonotype was detected a few times. J is TRBJ1-1 and V is TRBV7-2, with D hard to call. The CDR3 has 12 residues. The V end was cut by 2 bases, the J end by 8 bases, with 9 bases between. CDR1 and CDR2 (germline): SGHTA, FQGNSA. The CDR3 region has the DNA TGTGCCAGCAGCTTAAGTTTCGGGGAAGCTTTCTTT. Residues: CASSLSFGEAFF.